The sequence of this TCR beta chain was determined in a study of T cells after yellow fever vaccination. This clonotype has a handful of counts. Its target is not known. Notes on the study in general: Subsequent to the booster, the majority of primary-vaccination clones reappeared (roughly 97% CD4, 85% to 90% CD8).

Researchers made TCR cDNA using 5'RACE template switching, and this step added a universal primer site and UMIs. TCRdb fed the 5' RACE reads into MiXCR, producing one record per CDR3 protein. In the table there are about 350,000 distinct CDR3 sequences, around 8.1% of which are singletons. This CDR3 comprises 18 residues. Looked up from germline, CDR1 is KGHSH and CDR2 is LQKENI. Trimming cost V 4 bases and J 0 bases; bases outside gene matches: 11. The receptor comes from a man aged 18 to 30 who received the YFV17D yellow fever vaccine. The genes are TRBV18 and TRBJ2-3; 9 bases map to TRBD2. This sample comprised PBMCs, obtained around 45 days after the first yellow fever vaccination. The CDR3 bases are TGTGCCAGCTCACTTCCTGGACTAGCGAGTACTAGCACAGATACGCAGTATTTT. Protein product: CASSLPGLASTSTDTQYF. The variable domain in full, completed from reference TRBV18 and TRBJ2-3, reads NAGVMQNPRHLVRRRGQEARLRCSPMKGHSHVYWYRQLPEEGLKFMVYLQKENIIDESGMPKERFSAEFPKEGPSILRIQQVVRGDSAAYFCASSLPGLASTSTDTQYFGPGTRLTVL.